This record concerns one TCR beta chain sequence. This clone's antigen is unknown. The input lacks base qualities; no much larger clone sits a single base away. The data were taken from a study of CD8 T cells in Susac syndrome (dated by TCRdb to the late 2010s). Background on the whole study: Whether CD8+ T cell activation and differentiation in Susac syndrome was antigen driven was tested using repertoire sequencing. Clonality of the CD8+ T cell repertoire was compared between over ten healthy donors, about 14 Susac syndrome patients and 15 multiple sclerosis patients.

General findings and caveats noted by the study authors: The number of individuals in the TCR sequencing and HLA analysis was recognized as being relatively small.

RNA was extracted using the RNeasy kit, and roughly 0.5 to 1 microgram was reverse transcribed with random hexamers. TCR beta CDR3 regions were amplified with the immunoSEQ multiplex PCR assay covering 54 Vbeta and 13 Jbeta segments. Bias from PCR amplification was corrected by using a synthetic template baseline for primer optimization and for computational correction. On the study's bioinformatics: Only productive sequences were kept, with reads annotated to V, D and J genes according to IMGT and analyzed in immunoSEQ Analyzer. Clonality was calculated as one minus the Shannon entropy normalized by log2 of the number of productive unique sequences. For each patient and control, public and private clones were evaluated within the 100 most prevalent clones. A clone was defined as Susac-specific if it was absent from the healthy and MS cohorts, from approximately 980 published viral clones and from other ImmuneACCESS disease sequences. TCRdb reanalyzed the raw reads on its own, using fastp at Q25 for trimming and MiXCR for clone calling, and kept in-frame beta chains. Rows with one shared CDR3 protein collapse into an entry with the most common genes and DNA. These V and J calls rely on TCRdb rather than the paper's analysis. The sample table lists around 220,000 distinct CDR3 sequences, 92% of them with a count of one. The biggest ten clones account for about 0.12% of the sample.

Its CDR3 holds 13 amino acids, cysteine through phenylalanine. Only the CDR3 DNA is retained, 39 bases long and in frame from the first base. CDR1 GTSNPN and CDR2 SVGIG were looked up in the germline V gene (reference sequence). Compared with germline, V lacks 4 bases and J lacks 6 bases; bases without a gene match: 6. Peripheral blood CD8+ and CD4+ T cells from healthy donors, Susac syndrome patients and multiple sclerosis patients were profiled by high-throughput TCR beta sequencing. Multiple sclerosis controls were treatment-naive patients with stable or active relapsing-remitting disease fulfilling revised McDonald criteria. CD8+ TEMRA cells were enriched by FACS, while bulk CD8+ and CD4+ T cells were purified by magnetic negative isolation. Blood was collected in EDTA tubes and processed within 24 hours, with PBMCs isolated through density gradient centrifugation. PBMCs intended for TCR sequencing were frozen in liquid nitrogen and were later thawed in a 37 degrees C water bath. The sorted or isolated CD4+, CD8+ and CD8+ TEMRA cells reached a purity of at least 90%.

The chain uses TRBV30 and TRBJ1-2; the central 9 bases match TRBD1. The receptor was isolated from a human donor with multiple sclerosis. Sequenced material: CD8+ T cells from PBMCs. The DNA sequence follows: TGTGCCTGGAACAGGGGGCTTCCAGATGGCTACACCTTC. This translates into CAWNRGLPDGYTF. The full variable domain, completed from the reference TRBV30 and TRBJ1-2 proteins outside the CDR3, reads SQTIHQWPATLVQPVGSPLSLECTVEGTSNPNLYWYRQAAGRGLQLLFYSVGIGQISSEVPQNLSASRPQDRQFILSSKKLLLSDSGFYLCAWNRGLPDGYTFGSGTRLTVV.